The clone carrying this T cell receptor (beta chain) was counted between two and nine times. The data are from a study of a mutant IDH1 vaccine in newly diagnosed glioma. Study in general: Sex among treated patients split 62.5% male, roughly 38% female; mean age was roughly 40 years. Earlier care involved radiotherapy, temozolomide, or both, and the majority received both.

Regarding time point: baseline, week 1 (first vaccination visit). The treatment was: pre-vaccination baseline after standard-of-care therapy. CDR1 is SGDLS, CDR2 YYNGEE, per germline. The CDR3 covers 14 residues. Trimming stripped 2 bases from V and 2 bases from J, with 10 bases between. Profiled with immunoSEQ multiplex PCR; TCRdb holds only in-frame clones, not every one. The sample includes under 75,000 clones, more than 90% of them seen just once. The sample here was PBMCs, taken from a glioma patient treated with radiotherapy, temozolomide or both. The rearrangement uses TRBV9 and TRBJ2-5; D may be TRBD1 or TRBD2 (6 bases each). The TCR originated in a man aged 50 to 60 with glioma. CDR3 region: CASSVQGGQETQYF. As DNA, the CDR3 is TGTGCCAGCAGCGTCCAAGGGGGGCAAGAGACCCAGTACTTC.